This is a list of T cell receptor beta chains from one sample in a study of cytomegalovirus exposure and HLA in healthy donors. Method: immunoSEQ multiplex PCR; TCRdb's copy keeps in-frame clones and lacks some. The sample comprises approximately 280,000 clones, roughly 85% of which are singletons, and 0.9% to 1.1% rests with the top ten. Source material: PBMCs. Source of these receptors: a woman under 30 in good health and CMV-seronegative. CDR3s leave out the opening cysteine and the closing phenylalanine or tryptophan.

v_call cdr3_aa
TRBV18 ASSPLNREIYGYT
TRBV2 ASRERDRAVPETQY
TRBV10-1 ASSESVTDEQY
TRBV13 ASSLGVSNSPLH
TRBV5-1 ASSNSGTGRIYSGNTIY
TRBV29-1 SVEKGLAGDEQY
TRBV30 AWSYPGTDSDTQY
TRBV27 ASSASTGDDDEQY
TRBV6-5 ASSYSPGLGFDEQF
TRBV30 AWTRGLTGNTEAF
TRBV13 ASSLTGQGQETQY
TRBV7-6 ASSLTPGTGNSPLH
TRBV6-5 ASSYGLGRNEQF
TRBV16 ASSPWRRGGSGNTIY
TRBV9 ASSVEEGSYNSPLH
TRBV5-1 ASSYNGRGPNGYT
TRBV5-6 ASSLARVSGRGTDTQY
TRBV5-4 ASSSLREGASGYT
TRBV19 ASSFRQGELF
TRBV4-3 ASSQDSGEAFEQY
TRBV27 ASRMGQYSNQPQH
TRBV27 ASSLSFSGGYGYT
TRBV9 ASSVEEGQTYEQY
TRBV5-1 ASSLGTTRGGYT
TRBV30 AWSVRGQGMEKLF
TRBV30 AWSRGGGGYT